The next 5 T cell receptor beta chains were all read from a single sample in a study of T cells in women clearing cervical HPV infection. Sequencing used immunoSEQ multiplex PCR; TCRdb keeps in-frame clones, though not all of them. The sample has about 36,000 clones. Material for sequencing was blood buffy coat. Every receptor here comes from a woman between 18 and 70 years old with a cervical HPV16 infection that either progressed to CIN3+ or cleared (not recorded which).

In the case of this clone: The read falls 3 residues short of the CDR3 end, and the missing part is taken from the germline J gene. This rearrangement joins TRBV11-2 to TRBJ1-1; unclear D gene. There are 12 residues in the CDR3. CDR1 is SGHAT and CDR2 is FQNNGV in the germline V gene. V was cut by 4 bases and J by 3 bases, with 6 bases left in between. CDR3 sequence reads: CASSYRDTEAFF. Incomplete CDR3 DNA: TGTGCCAGCAGCTACAGAGACACTGAA.

As to this clone: The read terminates 3 residues before the CDR3 end, so the remaining end is supplied by the germline J gene. The chain links TRBV20-1 to TRBJ2-3; possibly TRBD2 for D (7 bases). The CDR3 sequence is 14 residues long. CDR1 and CDR2 (germline): DFQATT, SNEGSKA (reference sequence). This CDR3 is CSVDQGRDEETQYF. The sequenced part of the CDR3 DNA is TGCAGTGTTGATCAGGGGAGGGATGAAGAGACG.

A word on this clone: The sequence runs out 3 residues before the end of the CDR3; the remainder is reconstructed from the germline J gene. The chain joins TRBV6-2 or TRBV6-3 to TRBJ2-5, with D maybe TRBD2 (7 bases). Looked up from germline, CDR1 is MNHEY and CDR2 is SVGEGT. CDR3 length: 14 amino acids. Trimming stripped 2 bases from V and 4 bases from J, with 11 bases between. CDR3 sequence: CASSYGGGGETQYF. CDR3 DNA, as far as it was read: TGTGCCAGCAGTTACGGCGGGGGCGGAGAGACC.

As concerns this clone: The junction differs from germline at one of its ends, possibly a read error. The read stops 3 residues short of the end of the CDR3; the missing end is completed from the germline J gene. This sequence joins TRBV18 and TRBJ1-6, with 8 bases identical to TRBD1. Germline V gene lookup returns CDR1 KGHSH and CDR2 LQKENI. The CDR3 consists of 15 residues. The CDR3 reads CASPPGTGQDSPLHF. The CDR3 bases that were read are TGTGCCAGCCCACCGGGGACAGGACAAGATTCACCC.

Worth noting for this clone: The CDR3 goes on 3 residues after the read ends, and that part is filled in from the germline J gene. The chain is built from TRBV20-1 and TRBJ2-5, with a weak D call TRBD2 (7 bases). From germline, CDR1 is DFQATT and CDR2 SNEGSKA (reference sequence). The length of the CDR3 is 18 residues. Trimming pared 0 bases from V and 1 base from J, leaving 21 bases between. CDR3 residues: CSARDQKLGGGRQETQYF. The sequenced CDR3 bases are TGCAGTGCTAGAGATCAAAAGTTAGGGGGGGGGCGCCAAGAGACC.